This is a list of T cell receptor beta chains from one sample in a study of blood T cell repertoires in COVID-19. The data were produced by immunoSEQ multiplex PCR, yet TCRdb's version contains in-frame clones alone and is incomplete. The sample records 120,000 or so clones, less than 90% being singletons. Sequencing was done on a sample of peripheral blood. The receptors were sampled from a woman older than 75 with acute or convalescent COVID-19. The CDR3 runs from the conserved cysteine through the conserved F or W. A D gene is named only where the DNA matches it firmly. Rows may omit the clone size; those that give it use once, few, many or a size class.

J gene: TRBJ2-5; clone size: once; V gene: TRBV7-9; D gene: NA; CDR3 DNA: TGTGCCAGCAGCCTTGCCCTTGGAGAGGAGACCCAGTACTTC; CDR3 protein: CASSLALGEETQYF
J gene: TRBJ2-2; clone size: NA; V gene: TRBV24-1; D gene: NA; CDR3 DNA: TGTGCCACCAGTGATTCTGACAGGAACACCGGGGAGCTGTTTTTT; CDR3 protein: CATSDSDRNTGELFF
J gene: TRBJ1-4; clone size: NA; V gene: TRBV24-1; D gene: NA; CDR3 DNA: TGTGCCACCAGTGATGCGGGGAGGGGACCCCAAAATGAAAAACTGTTTTTT; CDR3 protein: CATSDAGRGPQNEKLFF
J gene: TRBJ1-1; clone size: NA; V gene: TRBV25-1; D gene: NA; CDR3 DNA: TGTGCCAGCAGTGAAATCGGGGTGAAAGCTTTCTTT; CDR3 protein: CASSEIGVKAFF
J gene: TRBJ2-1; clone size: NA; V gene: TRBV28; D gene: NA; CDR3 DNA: TGTGCCAGCATCTCACACCCCCTTAACTCCTACAATGAGCAGTTCTTC; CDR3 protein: CASISHPLNSYNEQFF
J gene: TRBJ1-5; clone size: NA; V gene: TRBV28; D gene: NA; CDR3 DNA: TGTGCCAGCAGTTTTCAACAGGGAATGGGCAATCAGCCCCAGCATTTT; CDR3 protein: CASSFQQGMGNQPQHF
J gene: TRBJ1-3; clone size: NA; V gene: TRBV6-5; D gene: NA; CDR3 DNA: TGTGCCAGCAGTTACCGAACGACTGGGGGCGGAAACACCATATATTTT; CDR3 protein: CASSYRTTGGGNTIYF
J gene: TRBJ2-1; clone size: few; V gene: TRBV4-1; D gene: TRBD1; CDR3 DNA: TGCGCCAGCAGGACCGGACAGGAGCGGATCAATGAGCAGTTCTTC; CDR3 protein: CASRTGQERINEQFF
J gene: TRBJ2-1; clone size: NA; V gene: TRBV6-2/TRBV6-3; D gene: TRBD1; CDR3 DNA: TGTGCCAGCAGCCAAGCCGGGACAGGGGCCTCCAATGAGCAGTTCTTC; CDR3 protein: CASSQAGTGASNEQFF
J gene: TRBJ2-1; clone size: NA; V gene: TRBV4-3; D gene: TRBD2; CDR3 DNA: TGCGCCAGCAGCCAAATGACTAGCGGGGACAATGAGCAGTTCTTC; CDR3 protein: CASSQMTSGDNEQFF
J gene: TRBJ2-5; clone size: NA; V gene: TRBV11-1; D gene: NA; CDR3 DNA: TGTGCCAGCAGCTTAGGAAGGAGGGTAGGGGAGACCCAGTACTTC; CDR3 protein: CASSLGRRVGETQYF
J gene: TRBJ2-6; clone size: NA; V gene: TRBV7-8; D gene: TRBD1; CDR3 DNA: TGTGCCAGCAGCTTAGGACAGGGAGTAACCGGGGCCAACGTCCTGACTTTC; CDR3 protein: CASSLGQGVTGANVLTF
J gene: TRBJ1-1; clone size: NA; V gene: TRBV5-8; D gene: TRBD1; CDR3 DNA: TGTGCCAGCAGCAAGACAGGGGTGAAAGCTTTCTTT; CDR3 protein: CASSKTGVKAFF
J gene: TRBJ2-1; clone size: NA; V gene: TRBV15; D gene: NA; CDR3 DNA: TGTGCCACCAGCAGAGGTGACGACAGGATGACCTACAATGAGCAGTTCTTC; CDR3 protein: CATSRGDDRMTYNEQFF
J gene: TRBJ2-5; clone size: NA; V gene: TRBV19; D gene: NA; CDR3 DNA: TGTGCCAGTAGTTTATCACAGGGTCTTGGGACCCAGTACTTC; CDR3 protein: CASSLSQGLGTQYF
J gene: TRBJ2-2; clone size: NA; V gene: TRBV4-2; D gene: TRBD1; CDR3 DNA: TGTGCCAGCAGCCAACCCGACAGGGGGCGAGGGGAGCTGTTTTTT; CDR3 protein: CASSQPDRGRGELFF
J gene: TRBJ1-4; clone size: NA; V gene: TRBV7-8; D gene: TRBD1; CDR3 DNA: TGTGCCAGCAGCCCCCGTAGGACAGGGGGCGGTGAAAAACTGTTTTTT; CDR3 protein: CASSPRRTGGGEKLFF
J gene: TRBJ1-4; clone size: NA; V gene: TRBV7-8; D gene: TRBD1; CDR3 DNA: TGTGCCAGCAGCTCGGGACAGGGTGTGGCTAATGAAAAACTGTTTTTT; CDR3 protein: CASSSGQGVANEKLFF
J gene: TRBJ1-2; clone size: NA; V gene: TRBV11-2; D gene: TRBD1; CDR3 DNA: TGTGCCAGCACCTGGTACAGGGGTGGTGGCTACACCTTC; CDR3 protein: CASTWYRGGGYTF
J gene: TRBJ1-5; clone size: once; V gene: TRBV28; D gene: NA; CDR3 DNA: TGTGCCAGCAGTTTGGTGGGATCTGAAGGACACCATATTAATCCCCAGCATTTT; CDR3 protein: CASSLVGSEGHHINPQHF
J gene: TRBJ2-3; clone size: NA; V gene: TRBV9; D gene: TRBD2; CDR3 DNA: TGTGCCAGCAGCCCTCTGGCGGGGGTGGGAGATACGCAGTATTTT; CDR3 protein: CASSPLAGVGDTQYF
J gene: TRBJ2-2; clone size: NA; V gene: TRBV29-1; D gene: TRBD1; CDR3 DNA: TGCAGCGTTGATGGTTTTACCGGGACAGGGAACACCGGGGAGCTGTTTTTT; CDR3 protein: CSVDGFTGTGNTGELFF
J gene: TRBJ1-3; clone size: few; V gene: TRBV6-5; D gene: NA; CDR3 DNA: TGTGCCAGCAGACAGGGCAGGGGAAACACCATATATTTT; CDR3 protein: CASRQGRGNTIYF
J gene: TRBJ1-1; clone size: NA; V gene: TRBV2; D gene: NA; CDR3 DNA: TGTGCCAGCAGTGTCGGGGGGGCTATCACTGAAGCTTTCTTT; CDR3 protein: CASSVGGAITEAFF
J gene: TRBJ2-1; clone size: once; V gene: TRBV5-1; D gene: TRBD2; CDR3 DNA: TGCGCCAGCAGCTTGGGGACGGGGGGATCCCCCCAGTTCTTC; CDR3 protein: CASSLGTGGSPQFF
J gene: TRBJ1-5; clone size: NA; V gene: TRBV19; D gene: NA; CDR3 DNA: TGTGCCAGTAGGACGGGATATAGCAATCAGCCCCAGCATTTT; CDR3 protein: CASRTGYSNQPQHF
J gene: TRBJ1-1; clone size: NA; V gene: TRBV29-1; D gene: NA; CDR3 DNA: TGCAGCGTTTTCCGGAACACTGAAGCTTTCTTT; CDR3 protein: CSVFRNTEAFF
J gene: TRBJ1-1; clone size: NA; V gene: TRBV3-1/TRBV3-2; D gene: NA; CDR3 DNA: TGTGCCAGCAGCCCTCTAGAGGCCACTGAAGCTTTCTTT; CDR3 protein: CASSPLEATEAFF
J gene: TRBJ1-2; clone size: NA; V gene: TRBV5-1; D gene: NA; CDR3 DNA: TGCGCCAGCGGCGGAGCTGCTAACTATGGCTACACCTTC; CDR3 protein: CASGGAANYGYTF
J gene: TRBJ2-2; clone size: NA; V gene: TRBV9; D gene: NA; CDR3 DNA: TGTGCCAGCAGCGTATTGAGACAGACCGGGGAGCTGTTTTTT; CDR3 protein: CASSVLRQTGELFF
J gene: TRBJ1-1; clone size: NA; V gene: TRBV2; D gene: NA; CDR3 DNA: TGTGCCAGCAGTGAAGTCGGGCAGGGTCGGGCTTTCTTT; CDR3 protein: CASSEVGQGRAFF
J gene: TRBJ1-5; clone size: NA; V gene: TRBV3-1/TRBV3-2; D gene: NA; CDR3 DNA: TGTGCCAGCAGCCAGGGGGCCAGCAATCAGCCCCAGCATTTT; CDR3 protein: CASSQGASNQPQHF
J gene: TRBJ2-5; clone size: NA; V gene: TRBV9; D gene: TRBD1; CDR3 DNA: TGTGCCAGCAGCGCCCGGACAGGGCACCGAGAGACCCAGTACTTC; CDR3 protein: CASSARTGHRETQYF
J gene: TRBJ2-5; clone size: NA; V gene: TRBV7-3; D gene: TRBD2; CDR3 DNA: TGTGCCAGCAGCCCTAGCGGGGGGGCCTGGGAGACCCAGTACTTC; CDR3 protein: CASSPSGGAWETQYF
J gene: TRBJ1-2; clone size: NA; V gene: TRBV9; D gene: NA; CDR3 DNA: TGTGCCAGCAGCGTAGGTGTCGCTAACTATGGCTACACCTTC; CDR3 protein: CASSVGVANYGYTF
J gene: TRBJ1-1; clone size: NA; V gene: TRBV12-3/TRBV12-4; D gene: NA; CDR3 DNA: TGTGCCAGCAGTTCCAACAGGGACACTGAAGCTTTCTTT; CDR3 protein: CASSSNRDTEAFF
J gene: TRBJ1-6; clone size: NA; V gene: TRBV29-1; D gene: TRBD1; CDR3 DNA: TGCAGCGTCCGGGACAGGAAAAATTCACCCCTCCACTTT; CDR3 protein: CSVRDRKNSPLHF
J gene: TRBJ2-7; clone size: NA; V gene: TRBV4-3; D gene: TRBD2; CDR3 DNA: TGCGCCAGCAGCCAAGATCCGGGGGGAACCTACGAGCAGTACTTC; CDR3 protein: CASSQDPGGTYEQYF
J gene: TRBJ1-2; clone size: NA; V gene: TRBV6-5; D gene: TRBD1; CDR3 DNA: TGTGCCAGCAGTCGGGACAGCGCACCCTATGGCTACACCTTC; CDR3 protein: CASSRDSAPYGYTF
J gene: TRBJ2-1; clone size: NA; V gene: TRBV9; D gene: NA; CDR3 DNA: TGTGCCAGCAGCGCCGGAGGAGTAACGAGGACGCTCTTC; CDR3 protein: CASSAGGVTRTLF
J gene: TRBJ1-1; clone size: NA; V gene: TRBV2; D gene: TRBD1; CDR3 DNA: TGTGCCAGCAGCCTGGGTAGGACAGGGGCTTTCGAAGCTTTCTTT; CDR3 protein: CASSLGRTGAFEAFF
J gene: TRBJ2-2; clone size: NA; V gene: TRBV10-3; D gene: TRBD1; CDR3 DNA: TGTGCCATCAACAGGGGGGAGGCCGGGGAGCTGTTTTTT; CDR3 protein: CAINRGEAGELFF
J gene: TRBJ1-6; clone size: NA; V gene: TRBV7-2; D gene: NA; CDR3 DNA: TGTGCCATCCGATTCGGGAGCGCTGGGAATTCACCCCTCCACTTT; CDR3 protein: CAIRFGSAGNSPLHF
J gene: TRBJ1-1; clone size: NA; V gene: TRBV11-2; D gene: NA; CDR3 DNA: TGTGCCAGCAGCTTCGGGAACACTGAAGCTTTCTTT; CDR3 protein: CASSFGNTEAFF
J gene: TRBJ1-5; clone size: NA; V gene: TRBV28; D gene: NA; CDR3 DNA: TGTGCCACCGACAGAAGCAATCAGCCCCAGCATTTT; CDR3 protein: CATDRSNQPQHF
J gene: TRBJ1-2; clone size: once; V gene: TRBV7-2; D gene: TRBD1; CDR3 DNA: TGTGCCAGCAGCGGCCCCGGGACAGGGGCGGAGTATGGCTACACCTTC; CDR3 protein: CASSGPGTGAEYGYTF
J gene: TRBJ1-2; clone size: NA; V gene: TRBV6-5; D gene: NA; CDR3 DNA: TGTGCCAGCAGTCTAAGCGGCTATGGCTACACCTTC; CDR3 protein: CASSLSGYGYTF
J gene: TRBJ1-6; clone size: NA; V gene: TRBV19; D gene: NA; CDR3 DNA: TGTGCCAGTAATCACAGGGATACAAATAATTCACCCCTCCACTTT; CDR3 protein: CASNHRDTNNSPLHF
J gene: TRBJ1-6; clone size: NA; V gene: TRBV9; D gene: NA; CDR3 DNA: TGTGCCAGCAGCCCCGAGGGTTCACCCCTCCACTTT; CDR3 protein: CASSPEGSPLHF
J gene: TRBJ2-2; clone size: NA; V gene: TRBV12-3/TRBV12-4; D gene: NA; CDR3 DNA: TGTGCCAGCAGGGGAAGGGGCACCGGGGAGCTGTTTTTT; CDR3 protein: CASRGRGTGELFF
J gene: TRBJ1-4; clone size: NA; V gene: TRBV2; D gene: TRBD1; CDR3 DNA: TGTGCCAGCACCTTGACAGGGGTGTATGAAAAACTGTTTTTT; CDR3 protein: CASTLTGVYEKLFF
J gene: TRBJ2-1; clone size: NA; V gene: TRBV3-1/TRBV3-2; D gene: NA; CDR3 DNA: TGTGCCAGCAGCCAAGGGGGCAGCTCCTACAATGAGCAGTTCTTC; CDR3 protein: CASSQGGSSYNEQFF
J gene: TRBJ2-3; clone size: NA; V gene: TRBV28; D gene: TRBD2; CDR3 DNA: TGTGCCAGCAGTTTCCGGTCGTGGCGGGGGTATAGCACAGATACGCAGTATTTT; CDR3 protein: CASSFRSWRGYSTDTQYF
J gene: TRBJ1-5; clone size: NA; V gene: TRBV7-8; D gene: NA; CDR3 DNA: TGTGCCAGCAGCTCTAGCTTGAGCAATCAGCCCCAGCATTTT; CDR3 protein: CASSSSLSNQPQHF
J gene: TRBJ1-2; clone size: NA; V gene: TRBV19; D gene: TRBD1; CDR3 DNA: TGTGCCAGTAGTATAGCAGGGGGAAACTATGGCTACACCTTC; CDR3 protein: CASSIAGGNYGYTF
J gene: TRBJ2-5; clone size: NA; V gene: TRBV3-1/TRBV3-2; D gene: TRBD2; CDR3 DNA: TGTGCCAGCTCGGGACTAGCGGGCAGCTCGTACCAAGAGACCCAGTACTTC; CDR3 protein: CASSGLAGSSYQETQYF
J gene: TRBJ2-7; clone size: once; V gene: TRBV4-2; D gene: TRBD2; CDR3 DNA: TGTGCCAGCAGCCAAGGGCCCCTAGCGGGGGTTGGTAGCCTCTACGAGCAGTACTTC; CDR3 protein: CASSQGPLAGVGSLYEQYF
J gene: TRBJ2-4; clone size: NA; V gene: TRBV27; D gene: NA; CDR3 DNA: TGTGCCAGCAGGGCGGGCCTAGCCAAAAACATTCAGTACTTC; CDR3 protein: CASRAGLAKNIQYF